This T cell receptor beta chain stems from a study of blood T cell repertoires in COVID-19. Study-level background: Specimens from acute and convalescent COVID-19 originated in the United States, Italy and Spain. Nucleic acid was either cDNA or gDNA, and it came from T cells, B-cell-depleted T cells, or PBMCs.

Trimming at V came to 8 bases and at J to 6 bases, leaving 5 bases not matched to a gene. There are 14 residues in the CDR3. Germline assignment: CDR1 LNHNV and CDR2 YYDKDF (reference sequence). Original handling: Reference gene primer amplification gave nucleated cell count estimates. Measured with immunoSEQ multiplex PCR; TCRdb has only the in-frame clones, and not every one. V and J calls and clone size are those listed in that table; D and trimming were worked out from the DNA. The sample lists approximately 70,000 clones, 80% occurring once. Sequenced sample: peripheral blood. The chain uses TRBV15 and TRBJ1-4, with TRBD1 matching over 11 bases. The clonotype originates from a man aged 70 or older who had recovered from COVID-19. The CDR3 sequence: CATGDRGMDEKLFF. CDR3 nucleotide sequence: TGTGCCACCGGGGACAGGGGGATGGATGAAAAACTGTTTTTT.